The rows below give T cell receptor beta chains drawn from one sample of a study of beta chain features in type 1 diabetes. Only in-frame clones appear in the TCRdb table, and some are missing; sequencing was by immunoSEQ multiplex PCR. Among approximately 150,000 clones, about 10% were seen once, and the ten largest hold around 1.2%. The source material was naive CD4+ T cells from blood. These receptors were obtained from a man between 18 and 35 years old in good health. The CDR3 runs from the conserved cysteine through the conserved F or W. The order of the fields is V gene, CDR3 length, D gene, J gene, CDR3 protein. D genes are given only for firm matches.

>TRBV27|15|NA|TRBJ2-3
CASSLIRVSTDTQYF
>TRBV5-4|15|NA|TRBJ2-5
CASSLGSQGGETQYF
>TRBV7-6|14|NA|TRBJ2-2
CASSLGQNTGELFF
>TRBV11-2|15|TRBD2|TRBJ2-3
CASSPEMAGADTQYF
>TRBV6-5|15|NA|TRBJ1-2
CASSYNGGPNYGYTF
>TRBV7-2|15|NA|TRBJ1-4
CASSQDTGGGEKLFF
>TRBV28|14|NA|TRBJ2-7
CASTRQVTFYEQYF
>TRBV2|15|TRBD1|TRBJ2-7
CASRTPGQGGGEQYF
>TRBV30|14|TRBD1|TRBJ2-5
CACLLTGGPETQYF
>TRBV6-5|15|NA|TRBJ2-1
CASSPAGQTNDEQFF
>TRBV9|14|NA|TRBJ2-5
CASSKRDSRETQYF
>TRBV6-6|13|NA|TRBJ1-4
CASSYGRAEKLFF
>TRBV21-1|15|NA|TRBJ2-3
CASSNIRGGTDTQYF
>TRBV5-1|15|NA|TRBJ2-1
CASSSGQPSYNEQFF
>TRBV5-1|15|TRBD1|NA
CASSLSGTGLYEQYF
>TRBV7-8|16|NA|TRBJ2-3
CASSRRDNQRTDTQYF
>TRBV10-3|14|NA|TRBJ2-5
CAISEGQGQETQYF
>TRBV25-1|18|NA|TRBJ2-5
CASSEYLGRGRGQETQYF
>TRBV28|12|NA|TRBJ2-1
CASSESRFEQFF
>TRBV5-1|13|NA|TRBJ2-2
CASTDSHTGELFF
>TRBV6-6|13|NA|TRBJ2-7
CASSRGESYEQYF
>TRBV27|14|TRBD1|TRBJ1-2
CASSSRDRASGYTF
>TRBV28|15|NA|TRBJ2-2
CASSFRGSLSGELFF
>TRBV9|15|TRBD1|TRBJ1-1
CASSVDPGGNTEAFF
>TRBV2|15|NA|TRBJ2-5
CASSEALWVGETQYF
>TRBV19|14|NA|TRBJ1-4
CASRGGATNEKLFF